The rows below give T cell receptor beta chains drawn from one sample of a study of blood T cell repertoires in COVID-19. The assay was immunoSEQ multiplex PCR, and TCRdb's table has in-frame clones only and misses some. The repertoire holds approximately 45,000 clones, with about nine tenths as singletons. Sequenced input: peripheral blood. Receptor source: a man aged 65 to 79 with acute or convalescent COVID-19. The CDR3 runs from the conserved cysteine through the conserved F or W. The D gene is left open where the match is weak. The size field is filled for only some rows; it gives once, few, many or a size class.

len	d_gene	abundance	v_gene	j_gene	CDR3nt	CDR3aa
15	TRBD1	NA	TRBV2	TRBJ1-4	TGTGCCAGCAGTGAGGTCGGGACAGTAAGGGAAAAACTGTTTTTT	CASSEVGTVREKLFF
14	TRBD2	NA	TRBV28	TRBJ2-3	TGTGCCAGCAGTGAAGCGGGGGGGCCGGATACGCAGTATTTT	CASSEAGGPDTQYF
14	TRBD1	NA	TRBV7-8	TRBJ2-7	TGTGCCAGCAGCTCCGGGACAGGGGCCTACGAGCAGTACTTC	CASSSGTGAYEQYF
11	TRBD2	NA	TRBV7-3	TRBJ2-1	TGTGCCAGCAGCCAGCGGGGTGAGCAGTTCTTC	CASSQRGEQFF
12	NA	NA	TRBV29-1	TRBJ1-1	TGCAGCGTTGAAACGATGAGTCCTGAAGCTTTCTTT	CSVETMSPEAFF
15	NA	NA	TRBV18	TRBJ1-2	TGTGCCAGCTCACCGAATAGTAGCCGGGCGGGAGGCTACACCTTC	CASSPNSSRAGGYTF
12	NA	NA	TRBV7-3	TRBJ2-3	TGTGCCAGCAGCCTCGTACGGGATACGCAGTATTTT	CASSLVRDTQYF
13	TRBD2	NA	TRBV5-4	TRBJ2-7	TGTGCCAGCAGCTTGTTAGGGAGGGACGAGCAGTACTTC	CASSLLGRDEQYF
15	TRBD1	NA	TRBV27	TRBJ1-1	TGTGCCAGCAGCCGACAGGGGAATTACAACACTGAAGCTTTCTTT	CASSRQGNYNTEAFF
14	NA	NA	TRBV7-9	TRBJ2-2	TGTGCCAGCAGCTTACCCCAGGGGACCGGGGAGCTGTTTTTT	CASSLPQGTGELFF
15	TRBD1	NA	TRBV15	TRBJ1-2	TGTGCCACCAGCAGAGATCCCGAGGGGGCGGACGGCTACACCTTC	CATSRDPEGADGYTF
14	TRBD1	NA	TRBV19	TRBJ1-5	TGTGCCAGTAGTAGACAGGGGCTAGGTCAGCCCCAGCATTTT	CASSRQGLGQPQHF
15	NA	NA	TRBV4-3	TRBJ2-2	TGCGCCAGCAGCCAGTGGTCTAAAAACACCGGGGAGCTGTTTTTT	CASSQWSKNTGELFF
15	NA	NA	TRBV28	TRBJ2-5	TGTGCCAGCAGTTCAACGGGGAGGAACCAAGAGACCCAGTACTTC	CASSSTGRNQETQYF
16	NA	NA	TRBV5-1	TRBJ1-2	TGCGCCAGCAGCCCCACGACAGGAGGTTCGGGGGGTGGCTACACCTTC	CASSPTTGGSGGGYTF
15	NA	NA	TRBV19	TRBJ1-4	TGTGCCAGTAGTATACAGCAGGGAACTAATGAAAAACTGTTTTTT	CASSIQQGTNEKLFF
16	NA	NA	TRBV11-2	TRBJ2-2	TGTGCCAGCAGCTTAGTTTCAGGCCCGAACACCGGGGAGCTGTTTTTT	CASSLVSGPNTGELFF
16	NA	NA	TRBV20-1	TRBJ1-1	TGCAGTGCTAGTCGGGGATTCCGAACCCGGAACACTGAAGCTTTCTTT	CSASRGFRTRNTEAFF
12	NA	NA	TRBV30	TRBJ1-3	TGTGCCTGGGAGGGGCCAGGAAACACCATATATTTT	CAWEGPGNTIYF
15	TRBD2	once	TRBV9	TRBJ2-1	TGTGCCAGCAGCTTTAGCGGGGGCCTTTACAATGAGCAGTTCTTC	CASSFSGGLYNEQFF
14	NA	NA	TRBV4-3	TRBJ1-6	TGCGCCAGCAGCCAAGGGGGAGCGAGTTCACCCCTCCACTTT	CASSQGGASSPLHF
16	NA	once	TRBV15	TRBJ2-4	TGTGCCACCAGCGAGGGCCAAGGGCTTGGCAAAAACATTCAGTACTTC	CATSEGQGLGKNIQYF
15	TRBD2	NA	TRBV7-2	TRBJ2-1	TGTGCCAGCAGCTTAGGACTAGCGGCCTACAATGAGCAGTTCTTC	CASSLGLAAYNEQFF
12	NA	NA	TRBV19	TRBJ2-7	TGTGCCAGTGGAGAGGCAGGGGCTAGGCAGTACTTC	CASGEAGARQYF
13	TRBD1	NA	TRBV30	TRBJ2-7	TGTGCCTCCTCAGGGGGCAGGTCCTACGAGCAGTACTTC	CASSGGRSYEQYF
14	TRBD1	NA	TRBV11-2	TRBJ1-2	TGTGCCAGCAGCCCGCCGGACAGGGCTGGTGGCTACACCTTC	CASSPPDRAGGYTF
14	NA	NA	TRBV18	TRBJ2-7	TGTGCCGGCTCTGGAGGTTTAGGTCACTACGAGCAGTACTTC	CAGSGGLGHYEQYF
13	TRBD1	NA	TRBV19	TRBJ1-4	TGTGCCACACAGGGGGCACCGCCAGAAAAACTGTTTTTT	CATQGAPPEKLFF
15	TRBD2	NA	TRBV7-6	TRBJ2-1	TGTGCCAGCAGCTTAGGCCTAGCGGGGGGAAATGAGCAGTTCTTC	CASSLGLAGGNEQFF
14	TRBD1	few	TRBV18	TRBJ2-1	TGTGCCAGCTCAACCGGACAGGGGGCGAGTGAGCAGTTCTTC	CASSTGQGASEQFF
15	NA	once	TRBV10-3	TRBJ1-4	TGTGCCATCAGTGAGTCAGGGGCTACTAATGAAAAACTGTTTTTT	CAISESGATNEKLFF
15	NA	NA	TRBV5-1	TRBJ2-3	TGCGCCAGCAGCTTGAACGGGGAGGTGACAGATACGCAGTATTTT	CASSLNGEVTDTQYF
15	NA	NA	TRBV19	TRBJ1-6	TGTGCCAGTAGTATCGTTCCAGGGAGGAATTCACCCCTCCACTTT	CASSIVPGRNSPLHF
13	NA	once	TRBV6-6	TRBJ2-7	TGTGCCAGCGACAGCTCCAACGGCTACGAGCAGTACTTC	CASDSSNGYEQYF
14	NA	NA	TRBV15	TRBJ1-4	TGTGCCACCAGCAGCGGACAGCCTAATGAAAAACTGTTTTTT	CATSSGQPNEKLFF
14	NA	NA	TRBV3-1/TRBV3-2	TRBJ1-1	TGTGCCACTCGATCCGGGGAGATGAACACTGAAGCTTTCTTT	CATRSGEMNTEAFF
14	TRBD1	NA	TRBV20-1	TRBJ1-6	TGCAGTGCTAGTGAGACAGGGAGAAATTCACCCCTCCACTTT	CSASETGRNSPLHF
15	NA	NA	TRBV7-8	TRBJ2-6	TGTGCCAGCAGCTCGCTTAGATCTGGGGCCAACGTCCTGACTTTC	CASSSLRSGANVLTF
14	TRBD1	NA	TRBV19	TRBJ1-5	TGTGCCAGTAGTATGGACAGGATCAATCAGCCCCAGCATTTT	CASSMDRINQPQHF
13	NA	NA	TRBV19	TRBJ1-2	TGTGCCAGTAGTACAGGCCCCAGATATGGCTACACCTTC	CASSTGPRYGYTF
12	NA	NA	TRBV29-1	TRBJ2-5	TGCAGCGTTGGTGCGCTTTTGGAGACCCAGTACTTC	CSVGALLETQYF
13	NA	NA	TRBV5-4	TRBJ1-1	TGTGCCAGCAGCTCTCCCAGAAACACTGAAGCTTTCTTT	CASSSPRNTEAFF
13	NA	NA	TRBV19	TRBJ2-5	TGTGCCAGTAGTAGCGGGGCTTGGGAGACCCAGTACTTC	CASSSGAWETQYF
15	TRBD2	NA	TRBV7-3	TRBJ2-3	TGTGCCAGCAGCTCTAGCGGGGGAGTTGCAGATACGCAGTATTTT	CASSSSGGVADTQYF
14	NA	NA	TRBV2	TRBJ2-1	TGTGCCAGCAAACGACAGAGCCTGTACAATGAGCAGTTCTTC	CASKRQSLYNEQFF
14	NA	NA	TRBV28	TRBJ1-2	TGTGCCAGCAGTTTATATGGGGGCGTCTATGGCTACACCTTC	CASSLYGGVYGYTF
17	TRBD1	NA	TRBV2	TRBJ1-1	TGTGCCAGCAGTGATTTCAGGGACAGGGGGCGGTACACTGAAGCTTTCTTT	CASSDFRDRGRYTEAFF
12	NA	NA	TRBV11-2	TRBJ1-2	TGTGCCAGCAGCTCTGAGTTCGTTGGCTACACCTTC	CASSSEFVGYTF